The count of the clone carrying this T cell receptor (beta chain) is one. The germline gives CDR1 LGHDT, CDR2 YNNKEL (reference sequence). The trim removed 2 bases at V and 6 bases at J, leaving 14 bases unmatched. This CDR3 contains 17 residues. This specimen comes from a study of blood T cell repertoires in COVID-19. Study context: The United States, Italy and Spain provided the acute and convalescent COVID-19 samples.

Assay: immunoSEQ multiplex PCR; the TCRdb copy retains only in-frame clones and omits some. The sample carries roughly 230,000 clones, over 70% recorded once. The chain is built from TRBV3-1 (or the pseudogene TRBV3-2) and TRBJ1-1; 8 nucleotides align to TRBD1. The sequence derives from a man between 35 and 55 years old with active or convalescent COVID-19. Sequencing was done on a sample of peripheral blood. The CDR3 region has the DNA TGTGCCAGCAGCCAACGACCCGGGACAGGCCTCATGTCTGAAGCTTTCTTT. As protein: CASSQRPGTGLMSEAFF.